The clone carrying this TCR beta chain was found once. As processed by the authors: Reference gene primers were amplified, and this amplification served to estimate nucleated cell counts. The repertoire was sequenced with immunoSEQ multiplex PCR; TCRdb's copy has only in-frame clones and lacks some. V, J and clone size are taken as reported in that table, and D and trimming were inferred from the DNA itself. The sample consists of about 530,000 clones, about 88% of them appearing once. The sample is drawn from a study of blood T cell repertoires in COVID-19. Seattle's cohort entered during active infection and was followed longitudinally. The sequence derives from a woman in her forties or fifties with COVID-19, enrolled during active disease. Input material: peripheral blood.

CDR3 coding DNA: TGCGCCAGCTGCCGGGACAGGGGCACAGATACGCAGTATTTT. This codes for CASCRDRGTDTQYF. The chain is built from TRBV5-1 and TRBJ2-3; TRBD1 agrees at 9 bases. Germline lookup yields CDR1 SGHRS and CDR2 YFSETQ. The CDR3 runs 14 residues. The V and J ends lost 7 bases and 1 base, in that order; junction bases with no gene match: 4.